The 5 T cell receptor beta chains below come from one sample, sequenced in a study of OX40 agonist ivuxolimab in advanced cancers. Data came from immunoSEQ multiplex PCR; TCRdb stores just in-frame clones and leaves some out. The sample shows more than 60,000 clones, 65% to 85% of them seen only once. Material: CD4+ or CD8+ T cells sorted from blood, obtained in a trial of the OX40 agonist ivuxolimab. The source of these receptors is an adult with an advanced solid tumor such as melanoma, head and neck, liver or kidney cancer.

The chain is built from TRBV19 and TRBJ1-6, with D hard to call. This CDR3 has 13 amino acids. The V gene lost 7 bases and the J gene lost 8 bases, with 12 bases spanning the gap. Germline CDR1 reads LNHDA; CDR2 reads SQIVND (reference sequence). The CDR3 reads CASKETTYSPLHF. The CDR3 bases are TGTGCCAGTAAGGAGACAACTTATTCACCCCTCCACTTT.

V usage is TRBV7-6 and J usage is TRBJ2-3; a possible D gene is TRBD1 (6 bases). V lost 2 bases and J lost 0, with 12 bases in between. The germline CDR1 and CDR2 sequences are SGHVS and FNYEAQ. The CDR3 length is 16 residues. Here the CDR3 reads CASSLYRGQSTDTQYF. Here the CDR3 DNA reads TGTGCCAGCAGCTTATATCGCGGACAGAGCACAGATACGCAGTATTTT.

The rearrangement links TRBV30 to TRBJ2-3; 11 positions agree with TRBD2. Unmatched junction bases numbered 6, after V lost 5 bases and J lost 2 bases. CDR1 and CDR2 from the germline V gene are GTSNPN and SVGIG (reference sequence). This CDR3 region has 15 residues. CDR3 nucleotides: TGTGCCTGGTCCAGACTAGCGGGGCACACAGATACGCAGTATTTT. Translated: CAWSRLAGHTDTQYF. The full variable domain, rest sourced from reference TRBV30 and TRBJ2-3, is SQTIHQWPATLVQPVGSPLSLECTVEGTSNPNLYWYRQAAGRGLQLLFYSVGIGQISSEVPQNLSASRPQDRQFILSSKKLLLSDSGFYLCAWSRLAGHTDTQYFGPGTRLTVL.

J is TRBJ2-7 and V is TRBV6-1, with 8 bases aligning to TRBD2. The CDR3 spans 14 residues. V lost 2 bases and J lost 6; bases outside the gene matches: 6. The germline CDR1 and CDR2 sequences are MNHNS and SASEGT. CDR3 residues: CASSETSGRPEQYF. CDR3 DNA sequence: TGTGCCAGCAGTGAAACCAGCGGGAGACCCGAGCAGTACTTC.

The CDR3 protein is CARETGESYGYTF. CDR3 in DNA: TGTGCCCGAGAGACAGGTGAAAGCTATGGCTACACCTTC. The V and J genes are TRBV30 and TRBJ1-2, with D possibly being TRBD1 (6 bases). The germline V gene has CDR1 GTSNPN and CDR2 SVGIG (reference sequence). V dropped 8 bases and J dropped 4 bases, with 17 bases sitting between them. There are 13 residues in the CDR3.